This entry is about one T cell receptor beta chain. Its matching antigen is unknown. Sequencing used immunoSEQ multiplex PCR; TCRdb keeps in-frame clones, though not all of them. The table shows a few hundred thousand clones, with 87% occurring only once. V lost 0 bases to trimming and J lost 7 bases, with 13 bases between them. The CDR3 length is 14 residues. Looked up from germline, CDR1 is SGHKS and CDR2 is YYEKEE (reference sequence). These data originate in a study of Ad26.COV2.S vaccination and SARS-CoV-2 variants. Study overall: Donor participated within the Ad26.COV2.S arm of the COV1001 trial. Once or twice, 56 days apart, Ad26.COV2.S was delivered intramuscularly. Study conclusions and caveats: Substantial breadth was reported for post-vaccination spike-specific CD8+ and CD4+ T cells.

As to treatment: roughly 19 received Ad26.COV2.S at low or high dose, single or two shots; several received placebo; per-sample allocation not given. The samples date from day 63 after the first vaccine or placebo injection. Vaccination used an Ad26 vector expressing Wuhan-strain SARS-CoV-2 spike. The sample here was peripheral blood, taken in a trial of Ad26.COV2.S vaccine versus placebo. The chain is built from TRBV5-5 and TRBJ1-2; D may be TRBD1 (6 bases). The clonotype originates from a person between 18 and 65 years old who received the Ad26.COV2.S COVID-19 vaccine or a placebo. The DNA of the CDR3 is TGTGCCAGCAGCTTGGCCAGGGGCGGGAGTGGCTACACCTTC. Translating it yields CASSLARGGSGYTF.